These 25 T cell receptor beta chains originate from one sample sequenced in a study of cytomegalovirus exposure and HLA in healthy donors. PCR amplification relied on 60 Vbeta primers (plus 13 Jbeta primers). This table comes from immunoSEQ multiplex PCR, and its TCRdb copy is limited to in-frame clones, with some not included. The sample has approximately 27,000 clones; roughly 68% are singletons. Sequences were obtained from PBMCs. These receptors were taken from a woman between 45 and 60 years old in good health and CMV-seronegative.

V is TRBV29-1 and J is TRBJ2-1, with a tentative D call TRBD2 (6 bases). Trimming left V 5 bases short and J 8 bases short, with 10 bases between. CDR3 length: 11 residues. The germline V gene encodes CDR1 SQVTM and CDR2 ANQGSEA. The CDR3 loop is CSVTSSDEQFF. For the CDR3, the DNA is TGCAGCGTTACTAGCAGTGATGAGCAGTTCTTC.

The chain joins TRBV29-1 to TRBJ2-1; 9 nucleotides line up with TRBD2. In germline, CDR1 is SQVTM, CDR2 ANQGSEA. This CDR3 comprises 13 residues. Trimming at V came to 4 bases and at J to 7 bases, leaving 5 bases not matched to a gene. This chain's CDR3 is CSVVLAGSNEQFF. The DNA of the CDR3 is TGCAGCGTTGTTCTAGCGGGGTCGAATGAGCAGTTCTTC.

The rearrangement joins TRBV29-1 to TRBJ2-7, with a weak D call TRBD2 (5 bases). This CDR3 spans 13 amino acids. Trimming removed 0 bases from V and 7 bases from J, with 13 bases in between. Germline CDR1 SQVTM, CDR2 ANQGSEA. CDR3 sequence reads: CSVEDRGLREQYF. In DNA form, the CDR3 reads TGCAGCGTTGAAGATCGAGGGCTTCGAGAGCAGTACTTC.

The V and J genes are TRBV5-1 and TRBJ1-1; a possible D gene is TRBD1 (5 bases). The CDR3 totals 14 residues. With 0 bases removed from V and 1 base from J, the gap between germline ends came to 7 bases. Looked up from germline, CDR1 is SGHRS and CDR2 is YFSETQ. DNA for the CDR3: TGCGCCAGCAGCTTGGACGGACAGAACACTGAAGCTTTCTTT. It yields the protein CASSLDGQNTEAFF.

This chain connects TRBV7-2 to TRBJ1-5, with TRBD1 identical over 8 bases. Germline CDR1 is SGHTA and CDR2 is FQGNSA. V shed 5 bases and J 5 bases; nucleotides not matched to a gene: 8. CDR3 length: 15 amino acids. DNA of the CDR3: TGTGCCAGCAGCCTCGGGACAGGAACCTATCAGCCCCAGCATTTT. The encoded protein is CASSLGTGTYQPQHF.

This clone has just one count. The rearrangement uses TRBV4-1 and TRBJ1-2, with TRBD1 matching 9 bases. J was trimmed by 6 bases and V by 3 bases; bases with no gene match: 8. This CDR3 comprises 15 residues. The germline V gene has CDR1 MGHRA and CDR2 YSYEKL. In DNA form, the CDR3 reads TGCGCCAGCAGCCAGCCGAGGGACAGGGAACATGGCTACACCTTC. Translation: CASSQPRDREHGYTF.

V gene TRBV6-1 combines with J gene TRBJ1-1; D remains ambiguous. The germline V gene encodes CDR1 MNHNS and CDR2 SASEGT. The CDR3 sequence is 14 residues long. V lost 2 bases and J 3 bases, leaving 10 bases between the germline ends. In nucleotides, the CDR3 is TGTGCCAGCAGTGAATCACGGACTGACACTGAAGCTTTCTTT. It codes for CASSESRTDTEAFF.

This chain uses TRBV6-1 with TRBJ2-5; possible D gene TRBD2, 5 bases. CDR3 length equals 13 residues. Germline loops: CDR1 MNHNS, CDR2 SASEGT. V lost 5 bases, J lost 3 bases, and 10 bases lay in between. The chain's CDR3 is CASSRGPKETQYF. CDR3 bases: TGTGCCAGCAGTCGAGGGCCCAAAGAGACCCAGTACTTC.

This clone was counted only a few times. V and J are TRBV10-3 and TRBJ1-4, with 7 positions matching TRBD1. The CDR3 loop spans 15 amino acids. CDR1 is ENHRY and CDR2 is SYGVKD in the germline V gene. Unmatched junction bases numbered 6, after V lost 0 bases and J lost 8 bases. This chain's CDR3 is CAISESTGVGEKLFF. The CDR3 DNA reads as TGTGCCATCAGTGAGTCTACAGGGGTTGGCGAAAAACTGTTTTTT.

This rearrangement joins TRBV20-1 to TRBJ1-2, with a weak D call TRBD1 (5 bases). Trimming removed 5 bases at V and 7 bases at J, with 11 bases between. The length of the CDR3 is 11 residues. In germline, CDR1 is DFQATT, CDR2 SNEGSKA (reference sequence). The CDR3 DNA reads TGCAGTGCTGGGCCAGGGTTTGGCTACACCTTC. It is translated as CSAGPGFGYTF.

The chain is built from TRBV29-1 and TRBJ1-2; D perhaps matches TRBD1 (6 bases). This CDR3 region has 14 residues. The germline gives CDR1 SQVTM, CDR2 ANQGSEA. Trimming pared 2 bases from V and 4 bases from J, leaving 14 bases between. In DNA, the CDR3 is TGCAGCGTTGAAAAGGACACAGGGAGCTATGGCTACACCTTC. This translates into CSVEKDTGSYGYTF. Variable domain in full (rest from reference TRBV29-1 and TRBJ1-2): SAVISQKPSRDICQRGTSLTIQCQVDSQVTMMFWYRQQPGQSLTLIATANQGSEATYESGFVIDKFPISRPNLTFSTLTVSNMSPEDSSIYLCSVEKDTGSYGYTFGSGTRLTVV.

The table lists this clone with a few counts. The rearrangement links TRBV7-9 to TRBJ2-7, with D possibly being TRBD1 (5 bases). CDR1 and CDR2 from the germline V gene are SEHNR and FQNEAQ (reference sequence). Trimming removed 5 bases from V and 3 bases from J, with 11 bases in between. The CDR3 is 13 residues long. The CDR3 DNA sequence: TGTGCCAGCAGCCGCGGACAAATCTACGAGCAGTACTTC. Translated: CASSRGQIYEQYF.

J is TRBJ1-1 and V is TRBV14; 8 nucleotides agree with TRBD1. Germline V gene data show CDR1 as SGHDN and CDR2 as FVKESK. CDR3 size: 15 residues. Losses at the gene ends were 3 bases for V and 5 bases for J; bases not matched to a gene: 8. Here the CDR3 DNA reads TGTGCCAGCAGCCAGCTACAGGGGGGACCTACTGAAGCTTTCTTT. Translating it yields CASSQLQGGPTEAFF.

The chain links TRBV7-8 to TRBJ2-5, with D possibly matching TRBD1 (6 bases). This CDR3 contains 15 residues. V shed 8 bases and J shed 5 bases, with 21 bases lying between them. Germline V gene data show CDR1 as SGHVS and CDR2 as FQNEAQ. CDR3 sequence reads: CASSRRARGRETQYF. The CDR3 DNA follows: TGTGCCAGCTCTCGAAGGGCCAGGGGCAGGGAGACCCAGTACTTC.

The gene calls are TRBV5-4 and TRBJ2-3; 10 positions match TRBD2. CDR1 is SGHNT, CDR2 YYREEE, per germline (reference sequence). V dropped 4 bases and J dropped 2; count of bases not matched to a gene: 7. The CDR3 totals 16 residues. This CDR3 reads CASSQSLAGDTDTQYF. The CDR3 region has the DNA TGTGCCAGCAGCCAGAGTCTAGCGGGAGACACAGATACGCAGTATTTT.

This clone has more than one count but fewer than ten. The CDR3 sequence: CASSPAGQGPEKLFF. In DNA, the CDR3 is TGTGCCAGCAGTCCAGCGGGACAGGGGCCTGAAAAACTGTTTTTT. The chain links TRBV28 to TRBJ1-4; 10 bases match TRBD1. J lost 7 bases, V lost 5 bases, and 7 bases had no gene match. CDR1 and CDR2 from the germline V gene are MDHEN and SYDVKM. This CDR3 has 15 residues.

This chain connects TRBV7-2 to TRBJ1-5; D is unresolved. The V gene's germline CDR1 is SGHTA and CDR2 FQGNSA. This CDR3 spans 14 amino acids. The V end lost 3 bases, the J end lost 1 base, and 7 bases lay between the germline ends. The CDR3 here is CASSFDGSNQPQHF. DNA of the CDR3: TGTGCCAGCAGCTTCGACGGGAGCAATCAGCCCCAGCATTTT. Full variable domain (rest looked up from reference TRBV7-2 and TRBJ1-5): GAGVSQSPSNKVTEKGKDVELRCDPISGHTALYWYRQSLGQGLEFLIYFQGNSAPDKSGLPSDRFSAERTGGSVSTLTIQRTQQEDSAVYLCASSFDGSNQPQHFGDGTRLSIL.

CDR3 sequence (DNA): TGTGCCACCGGAGGGCGGGGGGACGAGACCCAGTACTTC. Its translation: CATGGRGDETQYF. The chain recombines TRBV10-3 with TRBJ2-5, with 8 nucleotides matching TRBD2. Per the germline V gene, CDR1 is ENHRY and CDR2 is SYGVKD. With 10 bases clipped from V and 5 bases from J, the junction kept 9 bases outside the gene matches. The CDR3 length is 13 residues.

The gene calls are TRBV29-1 and TRBJ2-5; the D gene is possibly TRBD1 (6 bases). The V gene lost 6 bases and the J gene lost 4 bases, with 12 bases spanning the gap. Germline CDR1 is SQVTM and CDR2 is ANQGSEA. CDR3 size: 12 residues. CDR3 in DNA: TGCAGCGTGTTACAGGGTGGAGAGACCCAGTACTTC. Its protein product is CSVLQGGETQYF. Drawing the rest from reference TRBV29-1 and TRBJ2-5, the complete variable domain is SAVISQKPSRDICQRGTSLTIQCQVDSQVTMMFWYRQQPGQSLTLIATANQGSEATYESGFVIDKFPISRPNLTFSTLTVSNMSPEDSSIYLCSVLQGGETQYFGPGTRLLVL.

This chain connects TRBV6-5 to TRBJ1-2, with D perhaps TRBD1 (5 bases). The CDR3 is 13 residues long. Trimming left V 5 bases short and J 1 base short, with 8 bases between. Germline values: CDR1 MNHEY, CDR2 SVGAGI. The chain's CDR3 is CASSVTDNYGYTF. The CDR3 nucleotides are TGTGCCAGCAGTGTGACAGATAACTATGGCTACACCTTC.

The chain carries TRBV6-4 and TRBJ1-2; 10 bases line up with TRBD1. J gave up 3 bases and V 6 bases, and 10 bases lay outside the gene matches. The CDR3 is made up of 16 amino acids. Germline loops: CDR1 MRHNA, CDR2 SNTAGT. CDR3 protein: CASSRDRGPSYYGYTF. In DNA form, the CDR3 reads TGTGCCAGCAGCCGGGACAGGGGCCCTTCCTACTATGGCTACACCTTC.

This chain uses TRBV29-1 with TRBJ1-4, with a possible D match to TRBD1 (5 bases). Trimming stripped 4 bases from V and 5 bases from J, with 11 bases between. The CDR3 is 13 amino acids. CDR1 SQVTM and CDR2 ANQGSEA come from the germline V gene. In nucleotides, the CDR3 is TGCAGCGTTGGGGGGGGGAGAAATGAAAAACTGTTTTTT. This translates into CSVGGGRNEKLFF.

This clone is medium-sized. This rearrangement joins TRBV7-6 to TRBJ2-5; D call uncertain. Germline V lookup: CDR1 SGHVS, CDR2 FNYEAQ. The ends were cut back, 1 base at V and 6 bases at J, with 12 bases in the middle. The CDR3 length is 14 residues. The CDR3 coding sequence is TGTGCCAGCAGCTTAGTGAAGCGTCAGAAGACCCAGTACTTC. The encoded protein is CASSLVKRQKTQYF. Using reference TRBV7-6 and TRBJ2-5 for the parts outside the CDR3, the full variable domain is GAGVSQSPRYKVTKRGQDVALRCDPISGHVSLYWYRQALGQGPEFLTYFNYEAQQDKSGLPNDRFSAERPEGSISTLTIQRTEQRDSAMYRCASSLVKRQKTQYFGPGTRLLVL.

The V gene is TRBV28, the J gene TRBJ2-1; 8 bases are shared with TRBD2. CDR3 size: 16 residues. V shed 6 bases, J shed 3 bases, and the junction held 10 bases outside the gene matches. The germline V gene encodes CDR1 MDHEN and CDR2 SYDVKM. The CDR3 coding sequence is TGTGCCAGCAGGGATGAAGCGGGAGCCCGCTACAATGAGCAGTTCTTC. Protein sequence: CASRDEAGARYNEQFF.

This chain connects TRBV18 to TRBJ1-4; D is unresolved. This CDR3 spans 13 amino acids. Trimming pared 3 bases from V and 8 bases from J, leaving 10 bases between. Germline values: CDR1 KGHSH, CDR2 LQKENI. The CDR3 nucleotides read TGTGCCAGCTCACCGGAGGTTGGAGAAAAACTGTTTTTT. Protein sequence: CASSPEVGEKLFF. The whole variable domain, filled in from reference TRBV18 and TRBJ1-4, reads NAGVMQNPRHLVRRRGQEARLRCSPMKGHSHVYWYRQLPEEGLKFMVYLQKENIIDESGMPKERFSAEFPKEGPSILRIQQVVRGDSAAYFCASSPEVGEKLFFGSGTQLSVL.